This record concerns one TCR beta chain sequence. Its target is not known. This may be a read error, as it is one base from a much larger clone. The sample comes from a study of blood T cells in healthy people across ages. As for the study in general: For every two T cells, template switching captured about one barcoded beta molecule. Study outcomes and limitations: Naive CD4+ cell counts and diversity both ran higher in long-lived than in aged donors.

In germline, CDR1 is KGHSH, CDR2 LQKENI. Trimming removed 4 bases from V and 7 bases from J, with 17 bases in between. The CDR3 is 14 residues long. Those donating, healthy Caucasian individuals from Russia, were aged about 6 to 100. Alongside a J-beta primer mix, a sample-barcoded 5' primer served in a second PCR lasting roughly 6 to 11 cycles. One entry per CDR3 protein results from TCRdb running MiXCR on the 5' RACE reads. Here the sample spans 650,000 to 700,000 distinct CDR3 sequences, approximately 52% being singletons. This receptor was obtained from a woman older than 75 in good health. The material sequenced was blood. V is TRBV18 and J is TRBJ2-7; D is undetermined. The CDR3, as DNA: TGTGCCAGCTCACACCAGGACGGAAACAATGAGCAGTACTTC. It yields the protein CASSHQDGNNEQYF.